The table lists the clone carrying this T cell receptor (beta chain) with a few counts. This record belongs to a study of human T cells and chemical hapten exposure. Whole-study context: Diphenylcyclopropenone doses were given weekly to the scalps of patients across the approximately 24-week study. Alopecia universalis, totalis or areata was present in patients who were mostly female.

The CDR3 length is 15 residues. Trimming removed 5 bases from V and 2 bases from J, with 13 bases in between. Germline V gene data show CDR1 as SGDLS and CDR2 as YYNGEE. TCRdb recomputed calls from the RACE reads with MiXCR, one row per CDR3 protein. Of 75,000 to 95,000 distinct CDR3 sequences listed, 10% to 15% are singletons. As for time point: patch test 1, 2 weeks after DPC sensitization. Treatment indicated: therapeutic diphenylcyclopropenone sensitization with weekly scalp DPC. Prior to application of each patch test, blood was drawn. The material was whole blood, obtained in connection with sensitization to the hapten diphenylcyclopropenone (DPC). This clonotype was obtained from a woman aged 55-69 years with alopecia areata. Some clones in this sample may be carry-over from other donors' samples. The chain links TRBV9 to TRBJ2-2; TRBD1 might be the D (5 bases). The CDR3, as DNA: TGTGCCAGCAGGTCGGCCAGGGATAACACCGGGGAGCTGTTTTTT. Translation gives CASRSARDNTGELFF.